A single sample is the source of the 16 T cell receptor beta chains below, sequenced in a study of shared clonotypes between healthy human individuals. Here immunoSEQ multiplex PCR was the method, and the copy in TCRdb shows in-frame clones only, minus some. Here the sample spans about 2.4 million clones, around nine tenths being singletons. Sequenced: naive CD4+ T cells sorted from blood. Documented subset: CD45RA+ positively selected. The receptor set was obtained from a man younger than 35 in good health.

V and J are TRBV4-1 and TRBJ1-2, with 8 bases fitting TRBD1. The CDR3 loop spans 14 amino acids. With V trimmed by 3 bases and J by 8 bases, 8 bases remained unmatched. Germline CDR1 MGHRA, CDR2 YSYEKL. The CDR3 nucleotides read TGCGCCAGCAGCCATCGCGGACAGGGCAACGGCTACACCTTC. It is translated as CASSHRGQGNGYTF.

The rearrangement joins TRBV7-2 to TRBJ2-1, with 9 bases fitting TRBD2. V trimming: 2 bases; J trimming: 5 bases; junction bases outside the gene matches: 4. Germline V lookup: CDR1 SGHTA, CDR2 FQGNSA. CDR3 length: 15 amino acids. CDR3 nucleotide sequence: TGTGCCAGCAGCTTATCGAGACTAGCGGACAATGAGCAGTTCTTC. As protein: CASSLSRLADNEQFF. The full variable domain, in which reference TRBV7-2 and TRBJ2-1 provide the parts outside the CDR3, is GAGVSQSPSNKVTEKGKDVELRCDPISGHTALYWYRQSLGQGLEFLIYFQGNSAPDKSGLPSDRFSAERTGGSVSTLTIQRTQQEDSAVYLCASSLSRLADNEQFFGPGTRLTVL.

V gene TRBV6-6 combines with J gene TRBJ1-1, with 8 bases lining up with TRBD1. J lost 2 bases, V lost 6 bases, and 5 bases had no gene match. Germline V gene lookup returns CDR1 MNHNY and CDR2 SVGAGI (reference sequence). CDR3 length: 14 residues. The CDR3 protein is CASSQTGANTEAFF. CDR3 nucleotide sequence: TGTGCCAGCAGCCAGACAGGGGCAAACACTGAAGCTTTCTTT.

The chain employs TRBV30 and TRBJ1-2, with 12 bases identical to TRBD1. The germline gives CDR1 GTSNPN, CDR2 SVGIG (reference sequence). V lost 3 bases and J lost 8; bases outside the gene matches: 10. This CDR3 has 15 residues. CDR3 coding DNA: TGTGCCTGGAGCGTACGGGGACAGGGGGCGAAGGGCTACACCTTC. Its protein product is CAWSVRGQGAKGYTF.

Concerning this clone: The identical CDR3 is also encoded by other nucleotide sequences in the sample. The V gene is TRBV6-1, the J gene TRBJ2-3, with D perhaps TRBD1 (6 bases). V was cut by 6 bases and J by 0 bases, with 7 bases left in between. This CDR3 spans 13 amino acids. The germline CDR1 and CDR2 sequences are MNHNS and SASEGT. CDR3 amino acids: CASRRGSTDTQYF. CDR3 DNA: TGTGCCAGCAGGAGGGGGAGCACAGATACGCAGTATTTT.

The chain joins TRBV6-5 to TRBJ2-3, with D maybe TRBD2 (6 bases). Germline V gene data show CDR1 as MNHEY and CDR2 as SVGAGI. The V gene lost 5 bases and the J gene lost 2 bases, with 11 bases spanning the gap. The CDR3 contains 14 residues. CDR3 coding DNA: TGTGCCAGCAGTCGGGACTCTAACACAGATACGCAGTATTTT. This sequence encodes CASSRDSNTDTQYF.

CDR3 DNA sequence: TGTGCCGCGGGCCCATTGAGCAATCAGCCCCAGCATTTT. The encoded protein is CAAGPLSNQPQHF. V gene TRBV5-3 combines with J gene TRBJ1-5; no firm D call. TRBV5-3 qualifies as an ORF whose function is uncertain. The CDR3 extends over 13 amino acids. The V gene lost 10 bases and the J gene lost 1 base, with 12 bases spanning the gap.

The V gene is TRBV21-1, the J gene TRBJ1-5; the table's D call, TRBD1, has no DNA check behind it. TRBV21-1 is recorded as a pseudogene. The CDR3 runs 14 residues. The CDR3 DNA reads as TGTGCCAGCAGCAGCGGACAGGGGGATCAGCCCCAGCATTTT. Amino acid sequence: CASSSGQGDQPQHF.

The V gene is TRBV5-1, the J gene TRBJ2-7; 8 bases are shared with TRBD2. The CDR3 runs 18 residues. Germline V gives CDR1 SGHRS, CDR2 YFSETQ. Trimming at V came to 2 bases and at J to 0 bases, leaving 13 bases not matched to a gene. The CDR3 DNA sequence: TGCGCCAGCAGCTTATTCTCCCTTGGCGGGGGGAGCTCCTACGAGCAGTACTTC. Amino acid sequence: CASSLFSLGGGSSYEQYF.

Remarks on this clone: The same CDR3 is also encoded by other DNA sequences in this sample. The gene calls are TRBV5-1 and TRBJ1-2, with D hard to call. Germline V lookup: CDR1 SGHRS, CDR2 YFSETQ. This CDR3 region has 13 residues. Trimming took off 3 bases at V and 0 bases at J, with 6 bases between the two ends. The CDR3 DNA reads TGCGCCAGCAGCTCCGAGCCTAACTATGGCTACACCTTC. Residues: CASSSEPNYGYTF. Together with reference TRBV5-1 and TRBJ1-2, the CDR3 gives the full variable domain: KAGVTQTPRYLIKTRGQQVTLSCSPISGHRSVSWYQQTPGQGLQFLFEYFSETQRNKGNFPGRFSGRQFSNSRSEMNVSTLELGDSALYLCASSSEPNYGYTFGSGTRLTVV.

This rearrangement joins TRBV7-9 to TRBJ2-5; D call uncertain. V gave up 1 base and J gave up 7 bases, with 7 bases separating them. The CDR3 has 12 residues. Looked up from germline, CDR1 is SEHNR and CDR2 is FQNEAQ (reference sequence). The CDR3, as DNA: TGTGCCAGCAGCTTAGTGGTCGGGACCCAGTACTTC. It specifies CASSLVVGTQYF.

The CDR3 region is CASSKESQGMGGYTF. The CDR3 nucleotides read TGTGCCAGCTCGAAAGAATCCCAGGGAATGGGCGGCTACACCTTC. The chain couples TRBV2 to TRBJ1-2; D is perhaps TRBD1 (5 bases). The CDR3 has 15 amino acids. Trimming left V 8 bases short and J 8 bases short, with 24 bases between. Germline assignment: CDR1 SNHLY and CDR2 FYNNEI.

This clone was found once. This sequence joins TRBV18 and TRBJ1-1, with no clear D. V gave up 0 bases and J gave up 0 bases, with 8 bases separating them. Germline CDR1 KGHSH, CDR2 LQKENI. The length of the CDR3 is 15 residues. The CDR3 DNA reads TGTGCCAGCTCACCACCAAACCACATGAACACTGAAGCTTTCTTT. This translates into CASSPPNHMNTEAFF.

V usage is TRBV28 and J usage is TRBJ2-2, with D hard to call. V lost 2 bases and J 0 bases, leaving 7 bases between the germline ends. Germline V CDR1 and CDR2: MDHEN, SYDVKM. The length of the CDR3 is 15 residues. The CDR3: CASSLNGANTGELFF. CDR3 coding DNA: TGTGCCAGCAGTTTAAACGGTGCGAACACCGGGGAGCTGTTTTTT.

CDR3 protein: CAWSVYQGISEAFF. The CDR3 nucleotides are TGTGCCTGGAGTGTGTATCAGGGAATCTCTGAAGCTTTCTTT. The V and J genes are TRBV30 and TRBJ1-1; the D gene is possibly TRBD1 (5 bases). The CDR3 has 14 amino acids. Trimming cost V 0 bases and J 6 bases, with 14 bases left between them. Germline V CDR1 and CDR2: GTSNPN, SVGIG (reference sequence).

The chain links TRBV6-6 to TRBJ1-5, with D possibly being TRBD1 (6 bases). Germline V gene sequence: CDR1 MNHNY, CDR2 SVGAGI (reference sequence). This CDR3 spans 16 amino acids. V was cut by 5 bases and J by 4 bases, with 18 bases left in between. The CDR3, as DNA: TGTGCCAGCAGTGCGGGGATTGGGGGCCTTAATCAGCCCCAGCATTTT. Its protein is CASSAGIGGLNQPQHF.